A single sample is the source of the 14 T cell receptor beta chains below, sequenced in a study of blood T cell repertoires in COVID-19. Assay: immunoSEQ multiplex PCR; the TCRdb copy retains only in-frame clones and omits some. The sample records under 40,000 clones, around 87% being singletons. The material sequenced was peripheral blood. These receptors were collected from a man aged 50-60 years with active or convalescent COVID-19.

V gene TRBV19 combines with J gene TRBJ1-2; D may be TRBD1 (6 bases). The CDR3 runs 12 residues. V lost 4 bases and J lost 7, with 10 bases in between. CDR1 is LNHDA and CDR2 is SQIVND in the germline V gene (reference sequence). As DNA, the CDR3 is TGTGCCAGTAGTAGGGGGCGCGTTGGCTACACCTTC. Translating it yields CASSRGRVGYTF.

The rearrangement joins TRBV3-1 (or the pseudogene TRBV3-2) to TRBJ1-5; TRBD1 matches 8 bases. The junction had 7 bases not matched to a gene; V was cut back by 4 bases and J by 5 bases. The CDR3 totals 15 residues. In germline, CDR1 is LGHDT, CDR2 YNNKEL (reference sequence). CDR3 protein: CASSLGQGWDQPQHF. Here the CDR3 DNA reads TGTGCCAGCAGCCTCGGACAGGGTTGGGATCAGCCCCAGCATTTT.

In its sample, this clone was seen a few times. The J gene is TRBJ2-7, the V gene TRBV5-4, with D uncertain. This CDR3 comprises 13 residues. Germline V gene lookup returns CDR1 SGHNT and CDR2 YYREEE (reference sequence). The ends were cut back, 3 bases at V and 3 bases at J, with 10 bases in the middle. CDR3 region: CASSYYQGYEQYF. The CDR3 coding sequence is TGTGCCAGCAGCTACTACCAAGGCTACGAGCAGTACTTC. Combining the CDR3 with reference TRBV5-4 and TRBJ2-7 gives the whole variable domain ETGVTQSPTHLIKTRGQQVTLRCSSQSGHNTVSWYQQALGQGPQFIFQYYREEENGRGNFPPRFSGLQFPNYSSELNVNALELDDSALYLCASSYYQGYEQYFGPGTRLTVT.

The rearrangement uses TRBV5-1 and TRBJ2-7, with 10 nucleotides matching TRBD2. This CDR3 has 19 amino acids. In germline, CDR1 is SGHRS, CDR2 YFSETQ. J lost 3 bases, V lost 4 bases, and 19 bases had no gene match. The DNA for the CDR3 is TGCGCCAGCAGCAGACAGGGAGGGGCTAGCGGGAGCCCTAGCTACGAGCAGTACTTC. This translates into CASSRQGGASGSPSYEQYF.

The V and J genes are TRBV5-1 and TRBJ1-2; D ambiguous. This CDR3 is built from 14 residues. V was shortened by 4 bases and J by 0 bases, with 10 bases between the two germline ends. Germline CDR1 is SGHRS and CDR2 is YFSETQ. CDR3 protein: CASSENTANYGYTF. The CDR3, as DNA: TGCGCCAGCAGCGAAAATACAGCTAACTATGGCTACACCTTC.

The gene calls are TRBV6-5 and TRBJ1-1; 7 nucleotides agree with TRBD1. Losses at the gene ends were 6 bases for V and 6 bases for J; bases not matched to a gene: 13. Germline V gene data show CDR1 as MNHEY and CDR2 as SVGAGI. CDR3 size: 15 residues. The DNA of the CDR3 is TGTGCCAGCAGGTTCCGGGACAGAGGTATTTCTGAAGCTTTCTTT. The encoded protein is CASRFRDRGISEAFF.

The chain joins TRBV9 to TRBJ2-3; the match to TRBD2 covers 9 bases. The CDR3 length is 18 residues. Trimming took 3 bases from V and 1 from J; bases not matched to a gene: 12. Per the germline V gene, CDR1 is SGDLS and CDR2 is YYNGEE. CDR3 sequence: CASSGLAGGPIGTDTQYF. The CDR3 region has the DNA TGTGCCAGCAGCGGCCTGGCGGGGGGGCCTATAGGCACAGATACGCAGTATTTT.

This chain's CDR3 is CASSFGREKLFF. The CDR3 region has the DNA TGTGCCAGCAGTTTCGGTCGTGAAAAACTGTTTTTT. The chain combines TRBV12-3 or TRBV12-4 with TRBJ1-4; D is unresolved. This CDR3 is built from 12 residues. V gave up 3 bases and J gave up 7 bases, with 6 bases separating them.

The V call is TRBV10-2, the J call TRBJ1-3, with D tentatively TRBD1 (5 bases). This CDR3 spans 13 amino acids. Trimming stripped 5 bases from V and 4 bases from J, with 9 bases between. Germline assignment: CDR1 WSHSY and CDR2 SAAADI. The CDR3 nucleotides are TGCGCCAGCAGTCTCCGACAGGGAAACACCATATATTTT. This gives the protein CASSLRQGNTIYF.

This clone was counted once. The rearrangement joins TRBV3-1 (or the pseudogene TRBV3-2) to TRBJ2-7; D may be TRBD2 (7 bases). Trimming removed 3 bases from V and 9 bases from J, with 12 bases in between. CDR3 length equals 12 residues. The germline V gene encodes CDR1 LGHDT and CDR2 YNNKEL (reference sequence). DNA of the CDR3: TGTGCCAGCAGCCAGGGGGGGGCCGGGCAGTACTTC. It is translated as CASSQGGAGQYF.

This chain connects TRBV4-1 to TRBJ1-1; D call uncertain. There are 14 residues in the CDR3. Germline lookup yields CDR1 MGHRA and CDR2 YSYEKL. V gave up 0 bases and J gave up 1 base, with 6 bases separating them. CDR3 loop: CASSQDPGNTEAFF. Written as DNA, the CDR3 is TGCGCCAGCAGCCAAGATCCCGGGAACACTGAAGCTTTCTTT.

The CDR3 reads CASQRGQADEQYF. CDR3 nucleotides: TGCGCCAGTCAACGGGGTCAGGCTGACGAGCAGTACTTC. The chain joins TRBV10-2 to TRBJ2-7; D may be TRBD2 (5 bases). CDR1 and CDR2 (germline): WSHSY, SAAADI. This CDR3 has 13 amino acids. V was cut by 9 bases and J by 5 bases, with 17 bases left in between.

This chain links TRBV5-1 with TRBJ2-5; 10 bases are shared with TRBD2. The CDR3 length is 16 residues. With V trimmed by 1 base and J by 4 bases, 7 bases remained unmatched. Germline V gives CDR1 SGHRS, CDR2 YFSETQ. CDR3 DNA: TGCGCCAGCAGCTTGCAAGGTAGCGGGGGGTCAGAGACCCAGTACTTC. Its protein product is CASSLQGSGGSETQYF. Full variable domain (missing parts from reference TRBV5-1 and TRBJ2-5): KAGVTQTPRYLIKTRGQQVTLSCSPISGHRSVSWYQQTPGQGLQFLFEYFSETQRNKGNFPGRFSGRQFSNSRSEMNVSTLELGDSALYLCASSLQGSGGSETQYFGPGTRLLVL.

V gene TRBV5-4 combines with J gene TRBJ2-7, with 10 positions matching TRBD1. The germline gives CDR1 SGHNT, CDR2 YYREEE (reference sequence). V trimming: 4 bases; J trimming: 5 bases; junction bases outside the gene matches: 3. CDR3 size: 13 residues. The CDR3 spells CASSPGQGNEQYF. CDR3 in DNA: TGTGCCAGCAGCCCGGGACAGGGGAACGAGCAGTACTTC.